This TCR beta chain was identified during a study of blood T cells in healthy people across ages. Findings and limits, study-wide: Age showed a roughly linear inverse relationship with TCR beta diversity per million T cells. Higher diversity, along with more naive CD4+ cells, distinguished long-lived donors from aged donors. Estimated diversity, derived from one million T cells, was regarded as an underestimate.

The second PCR ran roughly 7 to 12 cycles with a sample-barcoded 5' primer and J-beta primers. MiXCR, applied by TCRdb to the 5' RACE reads, yields one record per CDR3 protein. The table records around 1,800,000 distinct CDR3 sequences, around 42% of them present only once. This clonotype was seen only a few times. Its antigen is undetermined. The donors, healthy Caucasians from Russia, were aged roughly 6 to 90. V lost 1 base and J 8 bases, leaving 21 bases between the germline ends. Germline CDR1 is SGHTA and CDR2 is FQGNSA. The length of the CDR3 is 16 residues. The source of this sequence is a human donor in good health. The genes are TRBV7-2 and TRBJ2-7; perhaps D is TRBD1 or TRBD2 (6 bases each). The sample consisted of blood. CDR3 residues: CASSLGYGGPAGKQYF. CDR3 sequence (DNA): TGTGCCAGCAGCTTAGGGTATGGGGGGCCGGCGGGAAAGCAGTACTTC.